Described below is a single TCR beta chain sequence and its context. The data originate from a study of blood T cell repertoires in COVID-19. Study-wide background: The study drew acute and convalescent COVID-19 samples from the United States, Italy and Spain.

CDR3 length equals 15 residues. With 6 bases clipped from V and 6 bases from J, the junction kept 6 bases outside the gene matches. Looked up from germline, CDR1 is SGHAT and CDR2 is FQNNGV. Per the authors' pipeline: Reference gene primers were amplified, and this amplification served to estimate nucleated cell counts. The repertoire was sequenced with immunoSEQ multiplex PCR; TCRdb's copy has only in-frame clones and lacks some. V, J and clone size reflect that table, while D and trimming were determined from the DNA. The table has 200,000 to 250,000 clones, 80% to 90% seen once. The clonotype comes from a man aged 50 to 59 with active or convalescent COVID-19. What was sequenced was peripheral blood. The chain couples TRBV11-2 to TRBJ2-1; TRBD2 agrees at 12 bases. The CDR3 reads CASRRLAGGFNEQFF. For the CDR3, the DNA is TGTGCCAGCAGACGCCTAGCGGGGGGGTTCAATGAGCAGTTCTTC.